Listed below are T cell receptor beta chains from one sample, sequenced in a study of identical twins. TCRdb used MiXCR to reprocess the 5' RACE reads, holding one entry per CDR3 protein. Among approximately 230,000 distinct CDR3 sequences listed, 6% to 7% were seen once. In addition, the sample was reused for a study of T cells expressing NK-cell markers.

The sequenced sample was CD8+ T cells sorted from blood. The receptors were sampled from a woman under 30 in good health. Both conserved end residues are part of each CDR3. A D gene is named only where the DNA matches it firmly. Clone size is stated in some rows and not others, as once, few, many or a class when expanded.

j_call	v_call	clone_size	d_call	cdr3_nt	cdr3_aa
TRBJ1-1	TRBV12-3/TRBV12-4	few	TRBD1	TGTGCCAGCAGTTTGGGACAGACTCGAGGTGAAGCTTTCTTT	CASSLGQTRGEAFF
TRBJ2-3	TRBV4-3	-	TRBD2	TGCGCCAGCAGCCAGACCGGGACTAGCGGGAGCGGCACAGATACGCAGTATTTT	CASSQTGTSGSGTDTQYF
TRBJ2-2	TRBV7-8	few	TRBD1	TGTGCCAGCAGCTCTGGACAGGGGGAGGCCGGGGAGCTGTTTTTT	CASSSGQGEAGELFF
TRBJ2-1	TRBV9	few	-	TGTGCCAGCAGCCAGGGACTGGGAAGTTGGGGCGAGCAGTTCTTC	CASSQGLGSWGEQFF
TRBJ2-1	TRBV7-8	-	TRBD1	TGTGCCAGCAGCTTGGTGGGACAGGGGAAATCCACAATTTTAGATGAGCAGTTCTTC	CASSLVGQGKSTILDEQFF
TRBJ1-2	TRBV7-9	many	-	TGTGCCAGCAGCTTAGAGGCACCTAGTTTCACCTTC	CASSLEAPSFTF
TRBJ1-5	TRBV6-1	-	-	TGTGCCAGCAGAAAGGGGGGAGGGAATCAGCCCCAGCATTTT	CASRKGGGNQPQHF
TRBJ2-7	TRBV6-1	-	-	TGTGCCAGCAGGGAAACGGGACACGGCTACGAGCAGTACTTC	CASRETGHGYEQYF
TRBJ2-1	TRBV7-9	many	TRBD1	TGTGCCAGCAGCCACTGGGACAGAAACGAGCAGTTCTTC	CASSHWDRNEQFF
TRBJ2-1	TRBV6-1	many	TRBD2	TGTGCCAGCAGTCGGACTATCTTGGGACTAGCCGGCAATGAGCAGTTCTTC	CASSRTILGLAGNEQFF
TRBJ2-1	TRBV20-1	few	-	TGCAGTGCTCACCCCTCAGAACTCCGAGATGAGCAGTTCTTC	CSAHPSELRDEQFF